What follows are 21 T cell receptor beta chains derived from one specimen sequenced in a study of vaccination and CD4 T cells after COVID-19. Treatment denoted: roughly 11-day PBMC culture with coronavirus spike peptide pools or control peptides (ViraFEST assay). The Oncomine TCR Beta short-read assay sequenced DNA from cultured CD4+ T cells. Each CDR3 protein gets one entry after TCRdb re-called the PCR reads with MiXCR. In the table there are some 26,000 distinct CDR3 sequences, around 50% of which are singletons. Antigens of these TCRs are unknown. Material: CD4+ T cells from blood, cultured in vitro, obtained before SARS-CoV-2 vaccination. The receptors come from a human donor who received a COVID-19 vaccine.

This clonotype was seen just once. This chain connects TRBV20-1 to TRBJ2-1; no firm D call. CDR1 and CDR2 (germline): DFQATT, SNEGSKA (reference sequence). V dropped 6 bases and J dropped 6 bases, with 18 bases sitting between them. This CDR3 spans 14 amino acids. CDR3: CSALSFDLRNEQFF. The CDR3 coding sequence is TGCAGTGCCCTTAGCTTCGACCTCCGCAATGAGCAGTTCTTC.

V usage is TRBV6-1 and J usage is TRBJ2-2, with D perhaps being TRBD1 or TRBD2 (6 bases each). The CDR3 totals 15 residues. V was shortened by 6 bases and J by 6 bases, with 17 bases between the two germline ends. CDR1 MNHNS and CDR2 SASEGT come from the germline V gene. The CDR3 DNA follows: TGTGCCAGCAGGGAGATGGGGGGCGCAGCCGGGGAGCTGTTTTTT. This sequence encodes CASREMGGAAGELFF.

The rearrangement uses TRBV24-1 and TRBJ1-2; D uncertain. The CDR3 covers 12 residues. CDR1 KGHDR and CDR2 SFDVKD come from the germline V gene. Trimming removed 5 bases at V and 0 bases at J, with 3 bases between. The CDR3 DNA is TGTGCCACCAGTGGGCCTAACTATGGCTACACCTTC. Protein: CATSGPNYGYTF.

This clonotype has a handful of counts. The CDR3 nucleotides are TGTGCCAGCAGCGGCCACCGGGACAGCAATCAGCCCCAGCATTTT. Protein product: CASSGHRDSNQPQHF. The gene calls are TRBV6-1 and TRBJ1-5; weak D call: TRBD1 (5 bases). The germline V and J ends were trimmed by 6 bases and 1 base, with 13 bases remaining between them. Germline CDR1 and CDR2: MNHNS and SASEGT. The CDR3 sequence is 15 residues long.

This clonotype has more than one count but fewer than ten. This sequence joins TRBV30 and TRBJ1-6; D is possibly TRBD1 (5 bases). This CDR3 is built from 14 residues. Germline CDR1 is GTSNPN and CDR2 is SVGIG (reference sequence). Between the trimmed V and J ends, which lost 1 base and 7 bases, there was a span of 11 bases. The CDR3 loop reads CAWSEAGWNSPLHF. The CDR3 bases are TGTGCCTGGAGTGAGGCAGGGTGGAATTCACCCCTCCACTTT.

This chain joins TRBV4-2 and TRBJ1-5; tentative D call: TRBD1 (5 bases). The CDR3 spans 15 residues. Trimming removed 0 bases from V and 6 bases from J, with 12 bases in between. The germline V gene encodes CDR1 LGHNA and CDR2 YNFKEQ. CDR3 DNA sequence: TGTGCCAGCAGCCAAGATCTGGCGGGGCCTCAGCCCCAGCATTTT. Translated: CASSQDLAGPQPQHF.

This clonotype was counted a few times. V usage is TRBV12-3 or TRBV12-4 and J usage is TRBJ1-5, with a weak D call TRBD1 (6 bases). The CDR3 covers 13 residues. Between the trimmed V and J ends, which lost 4 bases and 8 bases, there was a span of 12 bases. The CDR3 protein is CASSSWGAEPQHF. CDR3 DNA sequence: TGTGCCAGCAGTTCCTGGGGGGCGGAGCCCCAGCATTTT.

J is TRBJ1-2 and V is TRBV11-2; a weak D match, TRBD1 (6 bases). The CDR3 runs to 16 residues. The germline V gene has CDR1 SGHAT and CDR2 FQNNGV. Trimming took 1 base from V and 0 from J, leaving 12 bases between them. Here the CDR3 DNA reads TGTGCCAGCAGCTTAGCCGGGACACTCGCTAACTATGGCTACACCTTC. It yields the protein CASSLAGTLANYGYTF.

The sample holds a few counts of this clonotype. This chain links TRBV24-1 with TRBJ1-5; no clear D. Germline V gene sequence: CDR1 KGHDR, CDR2 SFDVKD. The germline V and J ends were trimmed by 4 bases and 4 bases, with 7 bases remaining between them. The CDR3 is 13 amino acids. The CDR3 nucleotides read TGTGCCACCAGTGAGGGAAGGAATCAGCCCCAGCATTTT. Protein product: CATSEGRNQPQHF.

Only a few counts were recorded for this clonotype. The V call is TRBV20-1, the J call TRBJ1-1, with D unclear. Germline loops: CDR1 DFQATT, CDR2 SNEGSKA (reference sequence). The CDR3 is 12 amino acids. The CDR3 DNA follows: TGCAGCGTTGATTTAGGGAACACTGAAGCTTTCTTT. Its translation: CSVDLGNTEAFF.

This chain connects TRBV7-9 to TRBJ1-5, with TRBD1 as a possible D gene (5 bases). V was cut by 1 base and J by 2 bases, with 9 bases left in between. Looked up from germline, CDR1 is SEHNR and CDR2 is FQNEAQ (reference sequence). The CDR3 length is 15 residues. CDR3 region: CASSLEGKGNQPQHF. Here the CDR3 DNA reads TGTGCCAGCAGCTTAGAGGGGAAGGGCAATCAGCCCCAGCATTTT.

This clonotype was counted only a few times. This sequence joins TRBV2 and TRBJ2-1, with TRBD2 matching 8 bases. V dropped 11 bases and J dropped 2; count of bases not matched to a gene: 8. CDR1 and CDR2 from the germline V gene are SNHLY and FYNNEI. This CDR3 has 14 amino acids. CDR3 sequence (DNA): TGTGCCGTAACCGGGACTAGTCCCTACAATGAGCAGTTCTTC. This sequence encodes CAVTGTSPYNEQFF.

This sequence joins TRBV5-1 and TRBJ1-1; no reliable D call. Germline CDR1 and CDR2: SGHRS and YFSETQ. The CDR3 sequence is 14 residues long. Between the trimmed V and J ends, which lost 0 bases and 1 base, there was a span of 7 bases. As DNA, the CDR3 is TGCGCCAGCAGCTTGGACAGACAGAACACTGAAGCTTTCTTT. Its translation is CASSLDRQNTEAFF.

This chain uses TRBV30 with TRBJ2-7, with 13 bases fitting TRBD2. Per germline, CDR1 GTSNPN and CDR2 SVGIG (reference sequence). CDR3 length equals 14 residues. With 7 bases clipped from V and 5 bases from J, the junction kept 8 bases outside the gene matches. CDR3 nucleotide sequence: TGTGCCTCTACTAGCGGGGGGGCCTGGGACGAGCAGTACTTC. Translated: CASTSGGAWDEQYF.

The sample holds a few counts of this clonotype. The J gene is TRBJ1-2, the V gene TRBV7-9; D is perhaps TRBD1 (5 bases). This CDR3 is built from 13 residues. The V end lost 6 bases, the J end lost 5 bases, and 13 bases lay between the germline ends. The germline V gene encodes CDR1 SEHNR and CDR2 FQNEAQ (reference sequence). CDR3 sequence (DNA): TGTGCCAGCAGGCCCAGGGTCGGATATGGCTACACCTTC. Encoded protein: CASRPRVGYGYTF.

J is TRBJ2-4 and V is TRBV10-1; 8 bases map to TRBD1. V was pared by 0 bases and J by 0 bases, with 7 bases of the junction left unmatched. Germline lookup yields CDR1 WNHNN and CDR2 SYGVQD (reference sequence). The CDR3 extends over 18 amino acids. This CDR3 reads CASSESRGTGLAKNIQYF. Written as DNA, the CDR3 is TGCGCCAGCAGTGAGTCGAGGGGGACAGGTTTAGCCAAAAACATTCAGTACTTC.

This chain links TRBV5-4 with TRBJ2-5, with 9 bases matching TRBD1. J was trimmed by 1 base and V by 2 bases; bases with no gene match: 3. The CDR3 runs 15 residues. Germline V lookup: CDR1 SGHNT, CDR2 YYREEE (reference sequence). The CDR3: CASSFDRGAQETQYF. CDR3 nucleotide sequence: TGTGCCAGCAGCTTCGACAGGGGGGCCCAAGAGACCCAGTACTTC.

This clonotype has only a few counts. V usage is TRBV20-1 and J usage is TRBJ1-2; 11 positions agree with TRBD1. The length of the CDR3 is 14 residues. Germline CDR1 and CDR2: DFQATT and SNEGSKA (reference sequence). V gave up 3 bases and J gave up 6 bases; unmatched junction bases: 6. CDR3 residues: CSASGQGAGDGYTF. Written as DNA, the CDR3 is TGCAGTGCTAGTGGACAGGGGGCCGGGGATGGCTACACCTTC.

V usage is TRBV10-1 and J usage is TRBJ2-7; 10 bases align to TRBD1. Germline lookup yields CDR1 WNHNN and CDR2 SYGVQD (reference sequence). The CDR3 has 13 residues. Trimming took 5 bases from V and 3 from J; bases not matched to a gene: 1. The CDR3 bases are TGCGCCAGCAGTTGGGACAGGGGCTACGAGCAGTACTTC. This encodes CASSWDRGYEQYF.

This sequence joins TRBV24-1 and TRBJ2-1, with 7 bases matching TRBD2. The trim removed 7 bases at V and 4 bases at J, leaving 12 bases unmatched. CDR3 length equals 16 residues. CDR1 is KGHDR and CDR2 is SFDVKD in the germline V gene. This CDR3 is CATREGWGGGYNEQFF. The DNA of the CDR3 is TGTGCCACCAGGGAGGGTTGGGGGGGTGGTTACAATGAGCAGTTCTTC.

V is TRBV12-3 or TRBV12-4 and J is TRBJ2-7, with a weak D call TRBD1 (6 bases). Trimming pared 1 base from V and 2 bases from J, leaving 6 bases between. The CDR3 is 13 amino acids. CDR3 region: CASSLGGPYEQYF. The CDR3 DNA follows: TGTGCCAGCAGTTTAGGGGGGCCCTACGAGCAGTACTTC.